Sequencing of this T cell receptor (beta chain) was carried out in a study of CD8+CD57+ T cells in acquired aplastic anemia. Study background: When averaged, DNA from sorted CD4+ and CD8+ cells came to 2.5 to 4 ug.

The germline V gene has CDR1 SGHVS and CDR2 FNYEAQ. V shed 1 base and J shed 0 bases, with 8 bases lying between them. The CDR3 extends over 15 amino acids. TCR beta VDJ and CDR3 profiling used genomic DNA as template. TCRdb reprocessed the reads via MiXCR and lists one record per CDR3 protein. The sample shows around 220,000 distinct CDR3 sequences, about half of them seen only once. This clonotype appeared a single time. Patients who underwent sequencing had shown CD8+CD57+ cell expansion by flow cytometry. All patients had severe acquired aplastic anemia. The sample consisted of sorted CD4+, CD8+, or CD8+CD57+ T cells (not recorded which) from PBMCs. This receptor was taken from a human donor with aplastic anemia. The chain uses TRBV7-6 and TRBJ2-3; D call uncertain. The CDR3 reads CASSLEPWSTDTQYF. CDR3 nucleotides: TGTGCCAGCAGCTTAGAACCCTGGAGCACAGATACGCAGTATTTT. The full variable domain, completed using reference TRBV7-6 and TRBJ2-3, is GAGVSQSPRYKVTKRGQDVALRCDPISGHVSLYWYRQALGQGPEFLTYFNYEAQQDKSGLPNDRFSAERPEGSISTLTIQRTEQRDSAMYRCASSLEPWSTDTQYFGPGTRLTVL.